The 22 T cell receptor beta chains reported below all come from one sample, sequenced in a study of cytomegalovirus exposure and HLA in healthy donors. Generated by immunoSEQ multiplex PCR, the TCRdb table keeps only in-frame clones and is missing some. The data hold 140,000 or so clones, with about nine tenths observed a single time. Sequencing was carried out using PBMCs. These receptors all stem from a man aged 18-30 years in good health and CMV-seropositive.

For the CDR3, the DNA is TGCGCCAGCAGCTTGGCAGGGGGCTCGAACAATGAGCAGTTCTTC. This sequence encodes CASSLAGGSNNEQFF. The chain has TRBV5-1 and TRBJ2-1; 8 nucleotides match TRBD1. This CDR3 region has 15 residues. From germline, CDR1 is SGHRS and CDR2 YFSETQ. Trimming removed 0 bases from V and 5 bases from J; junction bases left unmatched: 4.

This clone was recorded only once. The V and J genes are TRBV4-1 and TRBJ1-5; D gene unclear. This CDR3 region has 14 residues. Trimming left V 1 base short and J 11 bases short, with 15 bases between. Germline CDR1 reads MGHRA; CDR2 reads YSYEKL. This CDR3 is CASSQGFDGMAQHF. DNA for the CDR3: TGCGCCAGCAGCCAAGGGTTCGACGGGATGGCCCAGCATTTT.

The rearrangement uses TRBV5-4 and TRBJ2-7; 12 bases match TRBD2. This CDR3 is 18 amino acids long. CDR1 and CDR2 (germline): SGHNT, YYREEE (reference sequence). Trimming at V came to 1 base and at J to 1 base, leaving 9 bases not matched to a gene. CDR3 in DNA: TGTGCCAGCAGCTTGATGAATCTAGCGGGAGGGGCATCCTACGAGCAGTACTTC. Amino acid sequence: CASSLMNLAGGASYEQYF.

The chain joins TRBV4-1 to TRBJ2-5, with TRBD2 matching over 9 bases. The CDR3 loop spans 17 amino acids. CDR1 and CDR2 (germline): MGHRA, YSYEKL. The junction had 13 bases not matched to a gene; V was cut back by 7 bases and J by 1 base. CDR3 DNA sequence: TGCGCCAGCACTTCAGAGGGAGGGACTAGCATCCAAGAGACCCAGTACTTC. Protein sequence: CASTSEGGTSIQETQYF.

This clone showed up just once. This chain connects TRBV28 to TRBJ2-5; 11 nucleotides agree with TRBD2. Germline V gene data show CDR1 as MDHEN and CDR2 as SYDVKM. With 2 bases clipped from V and 7 bases from J, the junction kept 15 bases outside the gene matches. The CDR3 extends over 18 amino acids. CDR3 sequence reads: CASSLVAGGPSGLATQYF. CDR3 coding DNA: TGTGCCAGCAGTTTAGTAGCGGGAGGGCCCTCGGGCCTGGCGACCCAGTACTTC.

The rearrangement uses TRBV7-9 and TRBJ2-1; D is uncertain. V was cut by 0 bases and J by 8 bases, with 2 bases left in between. CDR1 is SEHNR, CDR2 FQNEAQ, per germline (reference sequence). CDR3 length equals 11 residues. CDR3 amino acids: CASSLADEQFF. The CDR3 nucleotides are TGTGCCAGCAGCTTAGCCGATGAGCAGTTCTTC.

The V gene is TRBV5-5, the J gene TRBJ2-1; TRBD2 aligns across 10 bases. CDR3 length: 17 amino acids. CDR1 is SGHKS, CDR2 YYEKEE, per germline (reference sequence). V shed 4 bases, J shed 8 bases, and the junction held 15 bases outside the gene matches. This CDR3 reads CASSTSGTVPLYDEQFF. The CDR3 region has the DNA TGTGCCAGCAGCACTAGCGGGACAGTGCCTTTGTACGATGAGCAGTTCTTC.

V gene TRBV14 combines with J gene TRBJ2-1; perhaps TRBD1 as D (6 bases). The CDR3 is 15 residues long. Trimming pared 6 bases from V and 6 bases from J, leaving 18 bases between. Germline V gene sequence: CDR1 SGHDN, CDR2 FVKESK. The CDR3 DNA reads TGTGCCAGCAGACCTCCGGGACACCCGATCAATGAGCAGTTCTTC. Translated, it gives CASRPPGHPINEQFF. The variable domain in full, completed from reference TRBV14 and TRBJ2-1, reads EAGVTQFPSHSVIEKGQTVTLRCDPISGHDNLYWYRRVMGKEIKFLLHFVKESKQDESGMPNNRFLAERTGGTYSTLKVQPAELEDSGVYFCASRPPGHPINEQFFGPGTRLTVL.

The chain recombines TRBV5-1 with TRBJ1-2; D remains ambiguous. Germline V gene lookup returns CDR1 SGHRS and CDR2 YFSETQ. The ends were cut back, 4 bases at V and 7 bases at J, with 17 bases in the middle. The CDR3 is made up of 14 amino acids. CDR3 residues: CASSARLQEGGYTF. The DNA for the CDR3 is TGCGCCAGCAGCGCCCGTCTTCAGGAAGGTGGCTACACCTTC.

Comment on this clone: A read error may be the cause here, since a much bigger clone is one base away. This sample includes further DNA sequences coding for the same CDR3. The CDR3 region is CASSLAADYEQYF. The CDR3 DNA reads as TGTGCCAGCAGCTTAGCGGCGGATTACGAGCAGTACTTC. This chain uses TRBV7-6 with TRBJ2-7; unclear D gene. Germline values: CDR1 SGHVS, CDR2 FNYEAQ. The V and J ends lost 0 bases and 4 bases respectively, with 7 bases between them. The CDR3 has 13 residues.

This clone occurred a few times. The chain joins TRBV30 to TRBJ1-1; D is ambiguous. V was shortened by 0 bases and J by 1 base, with 6 bases between the two germline ends. This CDR3 contains 13 residues. Germline values: CDR1 GTSNPN, CDR2 SVGIG (reference sequence). This CDR3 reads CAWSVGGNTEAFF. In DNA form, the CDR3 reads TGTGCCTGGAGTGTGGGAGGGAACACTGAAGCTTTCTTT.

J is TRBJ1-5 and V is TRBV7-2; D unresolved. CDR3 size: 17 residues. Germline CDR1 and CDR2: SGHTA and FQGNSA. V lost 2 bases to trimming and J lost 0 bases, with 14 bases between them. CDR3: CASSLLADFYSNQPQHF. CDR3 bases: TGTGCCAGCAGCTTATTGGCAGATTTTTATAGCAATCAGCCCCAGCATTTT.

In DNA form, the CDR3 reads TGTGCCAGCAGCCCCGGCAATCAGCCCCAGCATTTT. Translated: CASSPGNQPQHF. The V gene is TRBV7-9, the J gene TRBJ1-5, with D unresolved. This CDR3 spans 12 amino acids. Trimming shortened V by 5 bases and J by 2 bases, and 4 bases separated the two germline ends. Germline values: CDR1 SEHNR, CDR2 FQNEAQ (reference sequence).

The genes are TRBV6-1 and TRBJ2-5, with 7 bases that match TRBD1. Germline CDR1 MNHNS, CDR2 SASEGT. The V segment lost 6 bases and the J segment 5 bases; nucleotides outside the gene matches: 6. The CDR3 consists of 13 residues. As DNA, the CDR3 is TGTGCCAGCAGACCTGACAGGGATGAGACCCAGTACTTC. As protein: CASRPDRDETQYF.

The gene calls are TRBV27 and TRBJ1-1; 7 bases fit TRBD1. The CDR3 is made up of 13 amino acids. V trimming: 6 bases; J trimming: 3 bases; junction bases outside the gene matches: 4. Germline CDR1 and CDR2: MNHEY and SMNVEV (reference sequence). The CDR3 loop reads CASRGDRYTEAFF. The CDR3 DNA reads as TGTGCCAGCAGGGGGGACAGATACACTGAAGCTTTCTTT.

This clone was counted ten times or more. This sequence joins TRBV6-1 and TRBJ1-5; D gene uncertain. This CDR3 region has 16 residues. V lost 1 base and J 0 bases, leaving 10 bases between the germline ends. Germline assignment: CDR1 MNHNS and CDR2 SASEGT. CDR3 sequence reads: CASSEGWSFSNQPQHF. Here the CDR3 DNA reads TGTGCCAGCAGTGAAGGTTGGAGTTTTAGCAATCAGCCCCAGCATTTT.

This clone was picked up a small number of times. V gene TRBV5-1 combines with J gene TRBJ1-4; tentative D call: TRBD1 (5 bases). Per the germline V gene, CDR1 is SGHRS and CDR2 is YFSETQ. This CDR3 has 15 amino acids. Trimming took off 4 bases at V and 7 bases at J, with 17 bases between the two ends. CDR3 DNA sequence: TGCGCCAGCAGCGGCGGGACGGCCGGACGTGAAAAACTGTTTTTT. This gives the protein CASSGGTAGREKLFF.

The J gene is TRBJ2-1, the V gene TRBV14, with 8 bases that match TRBD2. The CDR3 sequence is 17 residues long. With V trimmed by 0 bases and J by 6 bases, 10 bases remained unmatched. The V gene's germline CDR1 is SGHDN and CDR2 FVKESK. The CDR3 region is CASSQDRAGVIVNEQFF. The DNA for the CDR3 is TGTGCCAGCAGCCAAGATCGAGCGGGAGTAATAGTCAATGAGCAGTTCTTC.

The rearrangement joins TRBV19 to TRBJ2-3; D is possibly TRBD2 (7 bases). Germline values: CDR1 LNHDA, CDR2 SQIVND (reference sequence). Trimming took 2 bases from V and 2 from J, leaving 17 bases between them. This CDR3 is 17 amino acids long. The CDR3 coding sequence is TGTGCCAGTAGTATAAGGAGGGGGGGGATTTCCACAGATACGCAGTATTTT. It specifies CASSIRRGGISTDTQYF.

This sequence joins TRBV27 and TRBJ1-2; the D gene is possibly TRBD1 (5 bases). This CDR3 comprises 15 residues. Trimming pared 0 bases from V and 1 base from J, leaving 9 bases between. Germline V gene lookup returns CDR1 MNHEY and CDR2 SMNVEV (reference sequence). The CDR3 DNA follows: TGTGCCAGCAGTTTATCGGGCAGGGTTAACTATGGCTACACCTTC. Its protein is CASSLSGRVNYGYTF.

The chain is built from TRBV11-2 and TRBJ2-1, with D tentatively TRBD2 (6 bases). The CDR3 has 14 amino acids. V shed 1 base and J shed 8 bases, with 12 bases lying between them. Germline values: CDR1 SGHAT, CDR2 FQNNGV. The CDR3 spells CASSLGPAGYEQFF. As DNA, the CDR3 is TGTGCCAGCAGCTTAGGTCCAGCGGGCTATGAGCAGTTCTTC.

This clone was seen a single time. The chain links TRBV27 to TRBJ1-1; possible D gene TRBD1, 5 bases. V was clipped by 8 bases and J by 0 bases, with 16 bases between them. The CDR3 totals 15 residues. Germline V gene data show CDR1 as MNHEY and CDR2 as SMNVEV (reference sequence). The CDR3 sequence: CASRWGGSLNTEAFF. CDR3 sequence (DNA): TGTGCCAGCCGATGGGGGGGTTCCCTGAACACTGAAGCTTTCTTT.